The rows below give T cell receptor beta chains drawn from one sample of a study of T cell changes during pregnancy in multiple sclerosis. The protocol was immunoSEQ multiplex PCR, while the TCRdb copy is restricted to in-frame clones and leaves out a portion. The table records about 120,000 clones, roughly 92% of them present only once. The sample consisted of peripheral blood, taken before pregnancy. The receptors here all came from a female donor with multiple sclerosis, enrolled in a pregnancy study. CDR3s include the opening cysteine and the closing phenylalanine or tryptophan. D genes are given only for firm matches. Not every row has a clone size; where given, it reads once, few, many or a size class.

v_call	j_call	clone_size	d_call	cdr3_aa	cdr3_nt
TRBV7-3	TRBJ2-1	once	TRBD2	CASSTGTSGRNEQFF	TGTGCCAGCAGTACCGGGACTAGCGGGAGGAATGAGCAGTTCTTC
TRBV28	TRBJ1-6	once	TRBD1	CASSRSTRGRNSPLHF	TGTGCCAGCAGTCGAAGTACCAGGGGGCGTAATTCACCCCTCCACTTT
TRBV6-1	TRBJ1-2	.	.	CASSEEPGAGYGYTF	TGTGCCAGCAGTGAAGAACCAGGGGCTGGCTATGGCTACACCTTC
TRBV19	TRBJ1-1	once	TRBD1	CASSHRGMNTEAFF	TGTGCCAGTAGTCACAGGGGAATGAACACTGAAGCTTTCTTT
TRBV9	TRBJ1-4	.	.	CASSVGVTNEKLFF	TGTGCCAGCAGCGTAGGAGTCACTAATGAAAAACTGTTTTTT
TRBV6-5	TRBJ1-5	.	.	CASSYAASGSQPQHF	TGTGCCAGCAGTTACGCGGCAAGTGGGAGTCAGCCCCAGCATTTT
TRBV27	TRBJ2-1	.	TRBD2	CASSKGGRAINEQFF	TGTGCCAGCAGTAAGGGCGGGAGGGCCATCAATGAGCAGTTCTTC
TRBV5-6	TRBJ1-1	once	.	CASSFGFELLRRAFF	TGTGCCAGCAGCTTCGGGTTTGAGTTGCTCAGAAGAGCTTTCTTT
TRBV5-1	TRBJ2-7	.	TRBD1	CASSPEQGAIYEQYF	TGCGCCAGCAGCCCCGAACAGGGGGCGATCTACGAGCAGTACTTC
TRBV10-2	TRBJ1-2	once	.	CASSDPGGGYGYTF	TGCGCCAGCAGTGACCCCGGGGGGGGCTATGGCTACACCTTC
TRBV19	TRBJ1-5	.	.	CASSSEEHQPQHF	TGTGCCAGTAGTTCCGAGGAACACCAGCCCCAGCATTTT
TRBV4-2	TRBJ1-2	.	TRBD1	CASSQEQGDTF	TGTGCCAGCAGCCAAGAGCAGGGGGATACCTTC
TRBV4-1	TRBJ1-2	.	.	CASSALTTGFYGYTF	TGCGCCAGCAGCGCGCTTACCACAGGGTTCTATGGCTACACCTTC